The 23 T cell receptor beta chains reported below all come from one sample, sequenced in a study of blood T cells in healthy people across ages. PCR was performed a second time for about 7 to 12 cycles using a sample-barcoded 5' primer and a J-beta primer mix. TCRdb redid the calling of the 5' RACE reads with MiXCR, one entry per CDR3 protein. The data contain 1.5 million to 2 million distinct CDR3 sequences, less than 50% of them singletons. The source material was blood. The source of these receptors is a woman aged 40 to 50 in good health.

The chain has TRBV29-1 and TRBJ2-1; possibly TRBD2 for D (5 bases). The CDR3 totals 14 residues. Deletions cut 7 bases from V and 10 bases from J, with 23 bases between. In germline, CDR1 is SQVTM, CDR2 ANQGSEA. CDR3 in DNA: TGCAGCGGCCTACCCGGACTCGCGAACGGAGAGCAGTTCTTC. Residues: CSGLPGLANGEQFF.

This clonotype has more than one count but fewer than ten. The rearrangement uses TRBV7-2 and TRBJ2-5, with D maybe TRBD2 (5 bases). This CDR3 contains 14 residues. With 6 bases removed from V and 4 bases from J, the gap between germline ends came to 15 bases. Germline V gene lookup returns CDR1 SGHTA and CDR2 FQGNSA. The CDR3 here is CASSYLGRGETQYF. CDR3 coding DNA: TGTGCCAGCAGTTACCTGGGGAGAGGAGAGACCCAGTACTTC. The variable domain in full, with the rest retrieved from reference TRBV7-2 and TRBJ2-5, is GAGVSQSPSNKVTEKGKDVELRCDPISGHTALYWYRQSLGQGLEFLIYFQGNSAPDKSGLPSDRFSAERTGGSVSTLTIQRTQQEDSAVYLCASSYLGRGETQYFGPGTRLLVL.

This clonotype was seen more than once but under ten times. Here the CDR3 DNA reads TGTGCCAGCAGTTTATGGGGGACAGGGCACCCGTACTTC. The encoded protein is CASSLWGTGHPYF. The V gene is TRBV27, the J gene TRBJ2-4, with 9 bases fitting TRBD1. CDR3 length: 13 amino acids. Germline assignment: CDR1 MNHEY and CDR2 SMNVEV (reference sequence). Trimming removed 1 base from V and 15 bases from J; junction bases left unmatched: 7.

This clonotype came up a few times. The rearrangement uses TRBV6-5 and TRBJ2-5, with TRBD1 identical over 8 bases. V gave up 4 bases and J gave up 5 bases; unmatched junction bases: 6. Germline-derived CDR1 and CDR2 are MNHEY and SVGAGI. There are 14 residues in the CDR3. CDR3 bases: TGTGCCAGCAGTTCCCAGACAGGGGAGGAGACCCAGTACTTC. Translating it yields CASSSQTGEETQYF.

This chain uses TRBV7-8 with TRBJ2-2; TRBD1 agrees at 8 bases. V lost 5 bases and J lost 7; bases outside the gene matches: 6. Germline V CDR1 and CDR2: SGHVS, FQNEAQ. The CDR3 has 14 amino acids. CDR3 loop: CASSVLDRDGELFF. CDR3 nucleotide sequence: TGTGCCAGCAGCGTCTTGGACAGGGACGGGGAGCTGTTTTTT.

The V call is TRBV28, the J call TRBJ1-2; D perhaps matches TRBD1 (5 bases). Trimming removed 5 bases at V and 5 bases at J, with 9 bases between. CDR1 is MDHEN and CDR2 is SYDVKM in the germline V gene. The CDR3 length is 12 residues. DNA for the CDR3: TGTGCCAGCAGTACGACAGCTTATGGCTACACCTTC. Residues: CASSTTAYGYTF.

This clonotype has a single count. J is TRBJ2-7 and V is TRBV4-3, with D perhaps TRBD2 (5 bases). V lost 1 base, J lost 3 bases, and 13 bases lay in between. The length of the CDR3 is 15 residues. Germline V CDR1 and CDR2: LGHNA, YSLEER. The CDR3 spells CASSQAEGTYYEQYF. DNA of the CDR3: TGCGCCAGCAGCCAAGCAGAGGGCACGTACTACGAGCAGTACTTC.

The table lists this clonotype with a few counts. This chain joins TRBV20-1 and TRBJ2-7, with D perhaps matching TRBD1 (6 bases). Trimming pared 3 bases from V and 0 bases from J, leaving 15 bases between. This CDR3 region has 15 residues. CDR1 and CDR2 (germline): DFQATT, SNEGSKA (reference sequence). CDR3 bases: TGCAGTGCTAGCCGCAGGGGCAGTTCCTCCTACGAGCAGTACTTC. It is translated as CSASRRGSSSYEQYF.

The chain employs TRBV7-2 and TRBJ2-3, with TRBD1 as a possible D gene (5 bases). CDR1 is SGHTA and CDR2 is FQGNSA in the germline V gene. Between the trimmed V and J ends, which lost 5 bases and 4 bases, there was a span of 13 bases. This CDR3 comprises 14 residues. CDR3 amino acids: CASSVIGQADTQYF. The CDR3 DNA reads TGTGCCAGCAGCGTGATAGGACAAGCAGATACGCAGTATTTT.

The V call is TRBV28, the J call TRBJ1-6, with no clear D. Per germline, CDR1 MDHEN and CDR2 SYDVKM. Between the trimmed V and J ends, which lost 5 bases and 7 bases, there was a span of 12 bases. The CDR3 runs 14 residues. DNA of the CDR3: TGTGCCAGCAGTGACAAATATCCAAATTCACCCCTCCACTTT. Its translation is CASSDKYPNSPLHF.

This clonotype was counted only a few times. This chain connects TRBV6-6 to TRBJ1-4, with TRBD1 as a possible D gene (5 bases). Germline V gene data show CDR1 as MNHNY and CDR2 as SVGAGI (reference sequence). V was cut by 7 bases and J by 3 bases, with 9 bases left in between. The CDR3 runs to 13 residues. CDR3 bases: TGTGCCAGCAACAGGATTTCTAATGAAAAACTGTTTTTT. Its protein product is CASNRISNEKLFF.

The chain couples TRBV5-1 to TRBJ1-2, with a weak D call TRBD1 (5 bases). This CDR3 contains 15 residues. Looked up from germline, CDR1 is SGHRS and CDR2 is YFSETQ. V was trimmed by 0 bases and J by 4 bases, leaving 13 bases between them. The CDR3 DNA reads TGCGCCAGCAGCTTGGACATTAGTGGGGGCTATGGCTACACCTTC. As protein: CASSLDISGGYGYTF.

The J gene is TRBJ2-5, the V gene TRBV5-1; 8 positions agree with TRBD1. Per the germline V gene, CDR1 is SGHRS and CDR2 is YFSETQ. The CDR3 length is 14 residues. V lost 5 bases to trimming and J lost 5 bases; unmatched junction nucleotides: 8. CDR3 nucleotide sequence: TGCGCCAGCAGGGCGACAGGGGCAGATGAGACCCAGTACTTC. It specifies CASRATGADETQYF. Drawing the rest from reference TRBV5-1 and TRBJ2-5, the complete variable domain is KAGVTQTPRYLIKTRGQQVTLSCSPISGHRSVSWYQQTPGQGLQFLFEYFSETQRNKGNFPGRFSGRQFSNSRSEMNVSTLELGDSALYLCASRATGADETQYFGPGTRLLVL.

The chain joins TRBV10-3 to TRBJ2-4; D ambiguous. Germline CDR1 ENHRY, CDR2 SYGVKD. The CDR3 extends over 15 amino acids. V was clipped by 4 bases and J by 8 bases, with 18 bases between them. CDR3 residues: CAISGPDSGSDIQYF. The CDR3 coding sequence is TGTGCCATCAGTGGACCTGATTCTGGGTCGGACATTCAGTACTTC.

The chain combines TRBV7-2 with TRBJ2-1; D perhaps matches TRBD2 (7 bases). Trimming shortened V by 4 bases and J by 7 bases, and 20 bases separated the two germline ends. Germline lookup yields CDR1 SGHTA and CDR2 FQGNSA. CDR3 size: 16 residues. The CDR3 reads CASSYPLGGGRNEQFF. Written as DNA, the CDR3 is TGTGCCAGCAGCTATCCCTTAGGGGGGGGCAGGAATGAGCAGTTCTTC. Complete variable domain (other parts from reference TRBV7-2 and TRBJ2-1): GAGVSQSPSNKVTEKGKDVELRCDPISGHTALYWYRQSLGQGLEFLIYFQGNSAPDKSGLPSDRFSAERTGGSVSTLTIQRTQQEDSAVYLCASSYPLGGGRNEQFFGPGTRLTVL.

The V and J genes are TRBV20-1 and TRBJ2-7, with unresolved D. Germline V gene data show CDR1 as DFQATT and CDR2 as SNEGSKA (reference sequence). The germline V and J ends were trimmed by 1 base and 8 bases, with 9 bases remaining between them. The CDR3 runs 11 residues. The CDR3 sequence is CSARGETKQYF. The CDR3 DNA reads TGCAGTGCTAGAGGGGAAACCAAGCAGTACTTC.

J is TRBJ2-5 and V is TRBV7-7; 9 bases are a match to TRBD2. The CDR3 has 14 amino acids. Germline CDR1 reads SSHAT; CDR2 reads FNYEAQ (reference sequence). DNA of the CDR3: TGTGCTAGCGCGGCGGGACTAGCCCGCAATGAGCAGTACTTC. Its translation is CASAAGLARNEQYF.

About this clonotype itself: Sequence at one end of the junction differs from germline and may be a read error. The chain carries TRBV15 and TRBJ1-4, with a tentative D call TRBD1 (5 bases). CDR3 length: 15 amino acids. Germline assignment: CDR1 LNHNV and CDR2 YYDKDF (reference sequence). The CDR3 protein is CATGSGRVTREKLFF. CDR3 DNA sequence: TGTGCCACCGGCAGTGGCAGGGTGACCCGGGAAAAACTGTTTTTT.

On this clonotype itself: One end of the junction fails to match germline, which may point to a read error. V is TRBV5-1 and J is TRBJ1-4; the D gene is possibly TRBD1 (5 bases). Germline V gives CDR1 SGHRS, CDR2 YFSETQ. This CDR3 is built from 15 residues. For the CDR3, the DNA is TGCGCCAGCAGCCTGGAAGGGGTACCCAATGAAGAACTGTTTTTT. This codes for CASSLEGVPNEELFF.

This clonotype appeared a few times. The rearrangement uses TRBV6-5 and TRBJ1-4; D remains unclear. The ends were cut back, 7 bases at V and 0 bases at J, with 6 bases in the middle. CDR3 length equals 13 residues. Per the germline V gene, CDR1 is MNHEY and CDR2 is SVGAGI. CDR3 residues: CASKTATNEKLFF. As DNA, the CDR3 is TGTGCCAGCAAGACTGCAACTAATGAAAAACTGTTTTTT.

The rearrangement joins TRBV6-6 to TRBJ1-5; D unresolved. V lost 7 bases, J lost 1 base, and 14 bases lay in between. Per germline, CDR1 MNHNY and CDR2 SVGAGI (reference sequence). The CDR3 has 15 amino acids. The CDR3, as DNA: TGTGCCAGCATCGAACGGGTGCAGAGCAATCAGCCCCAGCATTTT. This translates into CASIERVQSNQPQHF.

The chain has TRBV12-3 or TRBV12-4 and TRBJ2-5; D ambiguous. The last part of the DNA fits TRBJ2-7 better; the J call may be wrong. The CDR3 totals 15 residues. CDR3 region: CASSYVSPQNSEQYF. The CDR3 DNA follows: TGTGCCAGCAGTTATGTATCTCCTCAGAATAGCGAGCAGTACTTC.

This sequence joins TRBV12-5 and TRBJ2-5, with D possibly TRBD1 on 6 matching bases. The V end was cut by 5 bases, the J end by 2 bases, with 15 bases between. Germline CDR1 is LGHNT and CDR2 is FRNRAP. The CDR3 extends over 15 amino acids. The CDR3 sequence: CASGRGYRDQETQYF. CDR3 coding DNA: TGTGCTAGTGGTCGTGGGTACAGGGATCAAGAGACCCAGTACTTC.